These 18 T cell receptor beta chains came from one sample sequenced in a study of cytomegalovirus exposure and HLA in healthy donors. Sequencing was performed with immunoSEQ multiplex PCR; in TCRdb, only in-frame clones are kept and a portion is missing. The sample yields tens of thousands of clones, just under 85% seen once. The specimen was PBMCs. These receptors originate from a young man in good health and CMV-seronegative.

This chain links TRBV7-2 with TRBJ1-2; possibly TRBD1 for D (6 bases). The CDR3 is 12 amino acids. V dropped 1 base and J dropped 8 bases, with 8 bases sitting between them. From germline, CDR1 is SGHTA and CDR2 FQGNSA. DNA of the CDR3: TGTGCCAGCAGCTTAGACACAGGGGGCTACACCTTC. Translation: CASSLDTGGYTF.

This clone came up a few times. The rearrangement links TRBV10-3 to TRBJ1-1; maybe TRBD1 (6 bases). The CDR3 loop spans 14 amino acids. The V end lost 4 bases, the J end lost 3 bases, and 12 bases lay between the germline ends. The germline gives CDR1 ENHRY, CDR2 SYGVKD. The CDR3 coding sequence is TGTGCCATCAGTGGATCAGGGGACCACACTGAAGCTTTCTTT. Amino acids: CAISGSGDHTEAFF.

Within the sample, this clone is medium-sized. The chain is built from TRBV10-3 and TRBJ2-7; 7 positions agree with TRBD1. This CDR3 has 16 residues. V was clipped by 4 bases and J by 0 bases; unmatched bases: 9. Per the germline V gene, CDR1 is ENHRY and CDR2 is SYGVKD. The CDR3: CAISVSGKGASYEQYF. The CDR3 region has the DNA TGTGCCATCAGTGTGTCAGGGAAGGGGGCCTCCTACGAGCAGTACTTC.

V gene TRBV9 combines with J gene TRBJ1-2; perhaps TRBD1 as D (6 bases). V was pared by 4 bases and J by 8 bases, with 24 bases between. The CDR3 extends over 16 amino acids. CDR1 is SGDLS and CDR2 is YYNGEE in the germline V gene. CDR3 nucleotides: TGTGCCAGCAGCAGAATCCGTGGACAGCCAAAGACCGGCTACACCTTC. Encoded protein: CASSRIRGQPKTGYTF.

The V gene is TRBV10-3, the J gene TRBJ2-6; D remains unclear. Trimming cost V 6 bases and J 2 bases, with 14 bases left between them. Germline values: CDR1 ENHRY, CDR2 SYGVKD. This CDR3 is built from 16 residues. CDR3 region: CAISHPSSTGANVLTF. CDR3 DNA: TGTGCCATCAGCCACCCGAGCTCTACTGGGGCCAACGTCCTGACTTTC.

The rearrangement links TRBV14 to TRBJ2-2; TRBD2 matches at 13 bases. Trimming cost V 6 bases and J 5 bases; bases outside gene matches: 6. This CDR3 contains 16 residues. Germline-derived CDR1 and CDR2 are SGHDN and FVKESK. The CDR3 nucleotides are TGTGCCAGCAGTCAGACGGGACTAGCGGGGACCGGGGAGCTGTTTTTT. It yields the protein CASSQTGLAGTGELFF.

This clone was detected only a few times. The chain is built from TRBV5-4 and TRBJ2-7; 8 bases are a match to TRBD1. V was clipped by 4 bases and J by 3 bases; unmatched bases: 6. The CDR3 length is 14 residues. The germline CDR1 and CDR2 sequences are SGHNT and YYREEE (reference sequence). The CDR3 loop reads CASSPTGGNYEQYF. DNA for the CDR3: TGTGCCAGCAGCCCTACAGGGGGGAACTACGAGCAGTACTTC.

This chain joins TRBV11-2 and TRBJ2-2; TRBD1 aligns across 10 bases. V dropped 2 bases and J dropped 5; count of bases not matched to a gene: 11. CDR1 and CDR2 (germline): SGHAT, FQNNGV. This CDR3 spans 18 amino acids. The CDR3 DNA sequence: TGTGCCAGCAGCTTATTTTCTGTGGGACAGGGGATGACCGGGGAGCTGTTTTTT. Its translation is CASSLFSVGQGMTGELFF.

The chain couples TRBV10-3 to TRBJ2-5, with 10 bases aligning to TRBD2. The germline V gene has CDR1 ENHRY and CDR2 SYGVKD. Trimming cost V 1 base and J 1 base; bases outside gene matches: 6. CDR3 size: 17 residues. The CDR3 region is CAISEFSGLAVQETQYF. The CDR3 bases are TGTGCCATCAGTGAGTTTTCAGGACTAGCGGTCCAAGAGACCCAGTACTTC.

This chain joins TRBV25-1 and TRBJ2-5; no definite D call. The CDR3 contains 16 residues. V was shortened by 3 bases and J by 5 bases, with 19 bases between the two germline ends. CDR1 is MGHDK, CDR2 SYGVNS, per germline. The CDR3 sequence: CASSDVMSPLRETQYF. The CDR3 nucleotides are TGTGCCAGCAGTGACGTAATGAGTCCACTCCGGGAGACCCAGTACTTC.

The J gene is TRBJ2-1, the V gene TRBV7-8; D is possibly TRBD2 (5 bases). The CDR3 loop spans 12 amino acids. V lost 3 bases and J lost 7, with 7 bases in between. In germline, CDR1 is SGHVS, CDR2 FQNEAQ. The CDR3 sequence is CASSFGENEQFF. The CDR3 nucleotides are TGTGCCAGCAGCTTCGGGGAGAATGAGCAGTTCTTC.

This chain links TRBV7-8 with TRBJ1-4, with 11 nucleotides matching TRBD1. The CDR3 consists of 16 residues. V lost 0 bases and J lost 8; bases outside the gene matches: 5. Germline CDR1 and CDR2: SGHVS and FQNEAQ. CDR3 protein: CASSLAAGQGEEKLFF. CDR3 in DNA: TGTGCCAGCAGCTTAGCAGCGGGACAGGGGGAAGAAAAACTGTTTTTT.

This clone appeared a single time. The genes are TRBV5-1 and TRBJ2-7; 9 positions agree with TRBD1. J was trimmed by 7 bases and V by 4 bases; bases with no gene match: 9. Per germline, CDR1 SGHRS and CDR2 YFSETQ. This CDR3 contains 14 residues. CDR3 region: CASSRGTGFGEQYV. Written as DNA, the CDR3 is TGCGCCAGCAGCCGAGGGACAGGGTTCGGGGAGCAGTACGTC.

The V call is TRBV28, the J call TRBJ2-3, with 7 nucleotides matching TRBD2. The CDR3 loop spans 14 amino acids. V lost 8 bases, J lost 3 bases, and 8 bases stayed unmatched. Germline CDR1 is MDHEN and CDR2 is SYDVKM. CDR3 protein: CASSTLAATDTQYF. The CDR3 DNA follows: TGTGCCAGCTCGACGCTAGCGGCTACAGATACGCAGTATTTT.

The chain employs TRBV9 and TRBJ1-2, with D possibly matching TRBD1 (5 bases). The CDR3 consists of 15 residues. The V gene's germline CDR1 is SGDLS and CDR2 YYNGEE. Trimming left V 0 bases short and J 2 bases short, with 11 bases between. The CDR3 here is CASSVGAGPNYGYTF. The CDR3 DNA follows: TGTGCCAGCAGCGTAGGGGCAGGGCCCAACTATGGCTACACCTTC.

This chain uses TRBV18 with TRBJ2-2; 7 bases match TRBD2. J gave up 4 bases and V 1 base, and 6 bases lay outside the gene matches. Germline V gives CDR1 KGHSH, CDR2 LQKENI. The CDR3 runs 16 residues. As DNA, the CDR3 is TGTGCCAGCTCACCACGGGAGGGCCGGGGCACCGGGGAGCTGTTTTTT. It codes for CASSPREGRGTGELFF.

The chain links TRBV7-2 to TRBJ2-5; D gene unclear. With 5 bases removed from V and 5 bases from J, the gap between germline ends came to 6 bases. Germline V gene sequence: CDR1 SGHTA, CDR2 FQGNSA. This CDR3 region has 11 residues. CDR3 residues: CASSLFETQYF. CDR3 in DNA: TGTGCCAGCAGCCTCTTTGAGACCCAGTACTTC.

This sequence joins TRBV15 and TRBJ2-3; TRBD2 agrees at 10 bases. CDR1 is LNHNV, CDR2 YYDKDF, per germline (reference sequence). The V segment lost 0 bases and the J segment 0 bases; nucleotides outside the gene matches: 15. This CDR3 is built from 21 residues. The CDR3 region is CATSRDKWASGGAYSTDTQYF. The CDR3 nucleotides are TGTGCCACCAGCAGAGATAAATGGGCTAGCGGGGGAGCGTATAGCACAGATACGCAGTATTTT.